This T cell receptor beta chain is from a study of shared clonotypes between healthy human individuals. Libraries were prepared by immunoSEQ multiplex PCR; TCRdb keeps only in-frame clonotypes and omits some of them. The data show roughly 650,000 clones, with 97% seen just once and 0.045% to 0.07% held by the top ten. Germline CDR1 is LNHDA and CDR2 is SQIVND (reference sequence). V was trimmed by 8 bases and J by 5 bases, leaving 18 bases between them. The CDR3 consists of 15 residues. What was sequenced was naive CD4+ T cells sorted from blood. Subset reported: CD45RA+ positively selected. This rearrangement joins TRBV19 to TRBJ2-2; no clear D. The clonotype comes from a woman in her thirties in good health. The CDR3 sequence: CASGHSRRVTGELFF. The CDR3 nucleotides read TGTGCCAGTGGCCATTCAAGGAGAGTTACCGGGGAGCTGTTTTTT.